The 32 T cell receptor beta chains reported below all come from one sample, sequenced in a study of shared clonotypes between healthy human individuals. Data came from immunoSEQ multiplex PCR; TCRdb stores just in-frame clones and leaves some out. The sample carries some 79,000 clones, 60% to 80% recorded once. The sample comprised memory CD8+ T cells sorted from blood. Subset denoted: CD45RO+ cells pooled with CCR7-negative TemRA cells. Every receptor here comes from a man aged 25-40 years in good health.

The chain couples TRBV29-1 to TRBJ2-2, with a tentative D call TRBD1 (6 bases). The V and J ends lost 4 bases and 1 base respectively, with 13 bases between them. This CDR3 has 15 amino acids. Germline V CDR1 and CDR2: SQVTM, ANQGSEA. DNA of the CDR3: TGCAGCGTTGCGGACCAGGGGTGGAACACCGGGGAGCTGTTTTTT. This translates into CSVADQGWNTGELFF.

The table lists this clone with a few counts. The rearrangement joins TRBV27 to TRBJ2-1, with 14 bases that match TRBD2. The junction had 7 bases not matched to a gene; V was cut back by 4 bases and J by 8 bases. In germline, CDR1 is MNHEY, CDR2 SMNVEV (reference sequence). This CDR3 comprises 16 residues. The CDR3 sequence: CASSSTTSGRADEQFF. Written as DNA, the CDR3 is TGTGCCAGCAGTTCGACGACTAGCGGGAGGGCCGATGAGCAGTTCTTC.

The chain employs TRBV7-9 and TRBJ1-1, with D possibly being TRBD1 (6 bases). The germline V gene encodes CDR1 SEHNR and CDR2 FQNEAQ (reference sequence). Trimming pared 5 bases from V and 7 bases from J, leaving 14 bases between. The CDR3 extends over 13 amino acids. The CDR3 protein is CASSPGTSDEAFF. In DNA form, the CDR3 reads TGTGCCAGCAGCCCAGGGACATCTGATGAAGCTTTCTTT.

J is TRBJ2-1 and V is TRBV27; possibly TRBD2 for D (5 bases). Germline V CDR1 and CDR2: MNHEY, SMNVEV (reference sequence). Trimming left V 7 bases short and J 7 bases short, with 11 bases between. CDR3 size: 12 residues. Written as DNA, the CDR3 is TGTGCCAGCATGCGAGGGATGAATGAGCAGTTCTTC. Amino acid sequence: CASMRGMNEQFF.

This clone occurred many times. The V gene is TRBV5-1, the J gene TRBJ1-3; possible D gene TRBD1, 5 bases. The V gene lost 3 bases and the J gene lost 2 bases, with 12 bases spanning the gap. This CDR3 region has 15 residues. Germline values: CDR1 SGHRS, CDR2 YFSETQ. The CDR3 DNA sequence: TGCGCCAGCAGCTCGGGACGGGGGACTGGAAACACCATATATTTT. It specifies CASSSGRGTGNTIYF.

This chain links TRBV5-1 with TRBJ2-1; D is perhaps TRBD2 (6 bases). With 8 bases removed from V and 2 bases from J, the gap between germline ends came to 11 bases. CDR1 and CDR2 from the germline V gene are SGHRS and YFSETQ. The CDR3 loop spans 13 amino acids. Here the CDR3 reads CASRRVTYNEQFF. CDR3 nucleotides: TGCGCCAGTCGGAGGGTAACCTACAATGAGCAGTTCTTC.

The chain combines TRBV5-1 with TRBJ2-7, with D tentatively TRBD1 (6 bases). V was clipped by 5 bases and J by 0 bases, with 12 bases between them. The CDR3 has 14 residues. CDR1 is SGHRS, CDR2 YFSETQ, per germline. The CDR3 sequence: CASSLTGSSYEQYF. As DNA, the CDR3 is TGCGCCAGCAGTCTCACAGGGAGCTCCTACGAGCAGTACTTC. Full variable domain (rest looked up from reference TRBV5-1 and TRBJ2-7): KAGVTQTPRYLIKTRGQQVTLSCSPISGHRSVSWYQQTPGQGLQFLFEYFSETQRNKGNFPGRFSGRQFSNSRSEMNVSTLELGDSALYLCASSLTGSSYEQYFGPGTRLTVT.

This chain uses TRBV28 with TRBJ2-3; D call uncertain. The CDR3 has 15 residues. The germline gives CDR1 MDHEN, CDR2 SYDVKM. The V end lost 2 bases, the J end lost 4 bases, and 13 bases lay between the germline ends. The CDR3 region has the DNA TGTGCCAGCAGTTTAACCCCGACGCGAGCAGATACGCAGTATTTT. This codes for CASSLTPTRADTQYF.

A remark on this clone: A read error is possible here, since a much larger clone lies one base away. The chain couples TRBV28 to TRBJ2-7; D gene ambiguous. The CDR3 is made up of 11 amino acids. Germline CDR1 is MDHEN and CDR2 is SYDVKM. V was clipped by 6 bases and J by 2 bases, with 5 bases between them. The CDR3 spells CASSRTYEQYF. The CDR3 DNA follows: TGTGCCAGCAGCCGAACCTACGAGCAGTACTTC. Drawing the rest from reference TRBV28 and TRBJ2-7, the complete variable domain is DVKVTQSSRYLVKRTGEKVFLECVQDMDHENMFWYRQDPGLGLRLIYFSYDVKMKEKGDIPEGYSVSREKKERFSLILESASTNQTSMYLCASSRTYEQYFGPGTRLTVT.

This chain connects TRBV10-3 to TRBJ2-7; the D is unclear. Between the trimmed V and J ends, which lost 2 bases and 2 bases, there was a span of 13 bases. This CDR3 spans 15 amino acids. Germline CDR1 is ENHRY and CDR2 is SYGVKD. The CDR3 DNA follows: TGTGCCATCAGTGAGGTCGGGCCGGCCCCCTACGAGCAGTACTTC. Translating it yields CAISEVGPAPYEQYF.

The J gene is TRBJ1-1, the V gene TRBV19; no clear D gene. Germline values: CDR1 LNHDA, CDR2 SQIVND (reference sequence). CDR3 length equals 17 residues. The V gene lost 6 bases and the J gene lost 0 bases, with 20 bases spanning the gap. CDR3 sequence (DNA): TGTGCCAGTAGAGATCCCTACGTCCGGGGTATGAACACTGAAGCTTTCTTT. Amino acid sequence: CASRDPYVRGMNTEAFF.

V is TRBV7-2 and J is TRBJ2-2, with no clear D. The CDR3 runs to 12 residues. V gave up 5 bases and J gave up 5 bases, with 6 bases separating them. Germline V lookup: CDR1 SGHTA, CDR2 FQGNSA. This CDR3 reads CASSADTGELFF. The DNA of the CDR3 is TGTGCCAGCAGCGCCGATACCGGGGAGCTGTTTTTT.

There are a few counts of this clone. The V gene is TRBV28, the J gene TRBJ2-5, with D unresolved. The CDR3 covers 13 residues. Germline values: CDR1 MDHEN, CDR2 SYDVKM. The V end was cut by 5 bases, the J end by 4 bases, with 11 bases between. The CDR3 protein is CASSRVPPETQYF. The CDR3 nucleotides read TGTGCCAGCAGTCGGGTCCCCCCAGAGACCCAGTACTTC.

The V gene is TRBV7-9, the J gene TRBJ2-3; 8 bases match TRBD2. The CDR3 has 15 residues. CDR1 and CDR2 (germline): SEHNR, FQNEAQ (reference sequence). V gave up 8 bases and J gave up 1 base; unmatched junction bases: 8. CDR3 region: CASGTERERTDTQYF. As DNA, the CDR3 is TGTGCCAGCGGTACTGAGCGGGAGCGCACAGATACGCAGTATTTT.

The chain recombines TRBV4-1 with TRBJ1-2; maybe TRBD1 (5 bases). Trimming shortened V by 0 bases and J by 3 bases, and 14 bases separated the two germline ends. Germline-derived CDR1 and CDR2 are MGHRA and YSYEKL. The CDR3 has 16 residues. CDR3 sequence: CASSQETMGRDYGYTF. The CDR3 DNA reads TGCGCCAGCAGCCAAGAAACGATGGGCAGGGACTATGGCTACACCTTC.

V usage is TRBV19 and J usage is TRBJ1-1; D is perhaps TRBD1 (5 bases). The V end was cut by 7 bases, the J end by 4 bases, with 16 bases between. The CDR3 is 14 amino acids. Germline V gene data show CDR1 as LNHDA and CDR2 as SQIVND (reference sequence). The CDR3 nucleotides are TGTGCCAGTAAGGCAGGGATCGGCTTCACTGAAGCTTTCTTT. Translating it yields CASKAGIGFTEAFF. Full variable domain (rest looked up from reference TRBV19 and TRBJ1-1): DGGITQSPKYLFRKEGQNVTLSCEQNLNHDAMYWYRQDPGQGLRLIYYSQIVNDFQKGDIAEGYSVSREKKESFPLTVTSAQKNPTAFYLCASKAGIGFTEAFFGQGTRLTVV.

At least ten counts were recorded for this clone. V usage is TRBV5-1 and J usage is TRBJ2-7; 8 positions match TRBD1. The CDR3 runs 13 residues. The germline V gene encodes CDR1 SGHRS and CDR2 YFSETQ. After removal of 4 bases from V and 6 bases from J, the junction contained 6 bases not matched to a gene. CDR3 nucleotides: TGCGCCAGCAGCCCGACAGGGGATCTCGAGCAGTACTTC. Its translation: CASSPTGDLEQYF.

This clone showed up just once. As DNA, the CDR3 is TGTGCCAGCAGCGCGTACATGAGACGACAAAGTCGGGCCAACGTCCTGACTTTC. Translating gives CASSAYMRRQSRANVLTF. The chain uses TRBV7-2 and TRBJ2-6; D is undetermined. Trimming stripped 5 bases from V and 5 bases from J, with 22 bases between. The CDR3 has 18 amino acids. Germline V gives CDR1 SGHTA, CDR2 FQGNSA.

The rearrangement joins TRBV5-8 to TRBJ1-3; D is unresolved. The CDR3 extends over 14 amino acids. The V gene lost 4 bases and the J gene lost 1 base, with 9 bases spanning the gap. CDR1 and CDR2 (germline): SGHTS, YDEGEE. CDR3 coding DNA: TGTGCCAGCAGCGCCGGAGGGTCTGGAAACACCATATATTTT. Translated: CASSAGGSGNTIYF.

This clone was recorded once. The gene calls are TRBV11-2 and TRBJ2-6; D unresolved. The germline V gene has CDR1 SGHAT and CDR2 FQNNGV. The length of the CDR3 is 15 residues. Trimming pared 5 bases from V and 2 bases from J, leaving 10 bases between. The CDR3 loop reads CASSHTSPGANVLTF. In DNA form, the CDR3 reads TGTGCCAGCAGCCACACATCCCCTGGGGCCAACGTCCTGACTTTC.

By sample share, this clone is medium-sized. The chain links TRBV15 to TRBJ2-3, with D possibly being TRBD1 (5 bases). Looked up from germline, CDR1 is LNHNV and CDR2 is YYDKDF (reference sequence). CDR3 length: 15 residues. With 0 bases removed from V and 3 bases from J, the gap between germline ends came to 10 bases. The CDR3 DNA is TGTGCCACCAGCAGAGATCCCTCAGGGACAGATACGCAGTATTTT. Protein product: CATSRDPSGTDTQYF.

In this sample, this clone turned up a few times. The chain uses TRBV29-1 and TRBJ2-1, with D perhaps TRBD2 (5 bases). The CDR3 totals 11 residues. Trimming removed 5 bases at V and 9 bases at J, with 11 bases between. Looked up from germline, CDR1 is SQVTM and CDR2 is ANQGSEA. The CDR3 spells CSVRADGEQFF. The CDR3 nucleotides are TGCAGCGTTAGAGCGGATGGTGAGCAGTTCTTC.

This clone came up a few times. The chain recombines TRBV7-6 with TRBJ2-2; D possibly corresponds to TRBD2 (5 bases). The germline V and J ends were trimmed by 2 bases and 0 bases, with 10 bases remaining between them. Germline lookup yields CDR1 SGHVS and CDR2 FNYEAQ. The CDR3 extends over 16 amino acids. The CDR3 protein is CASSLLSGANTGELFF. CDR3 bases: TGTGCCAGCAGCTTACTCTCCGGGGCGAACACCGGGGAGCTGTTTTTT.

The chain couples TRBV27 to TRBJ2-3, with 11 nucleotides matching TRBD2. Germline lookup yields CDR1 MNHEY and CDR2 SMNVEV (reference sequence). V lost 4 bases to trimming and J lost 4 bases; unmatched junction nucleotides: 4. The CDR3 consists of 15 residues. The CDR3 reads CASSSIAGGPDTQYF. The CDR3 DNA reads TGTGCCAGCAGTTCAATAGCGGGAGGGCCAGATACGCAGTATTTT.

The V and J genes are TRBV25-1 and TRBJ1-1; maybe TRBD1 (5 bases). Germline CDR1 and CDR2: MGHDK and SYGVNS. Trimming cost V 7 bases and J 6 bases, with 15 bases left between them. There are 13 residues in the CDR3. CDR3 sequence reads: CASTPGGISEAFF. The DNA of the CDR3 is TGTGCCAGCACCCCCGGGGGAATCTCTGAAGCTTTCTTT.

The chain links TRBV18 to TRBJ1-1, with no clear D. CDR1 and CDR2 (germline): KGHSH, LQKENI. The CDR3 covers 15 residues. V lost 6 bases and J 6 bases, leaving 20 bases between the germline ends. The CDR3 DNA follows: TGTGCCAGCTCCCCCCCAGGTGGGAGGCGGGCTGAAGCTTTCTTT. It yields the protein CASSPPGGRRAEAFF.

Concerning this clone: A much larger clone sits a single nucleotide away, making a read error possible. The chain uses TRBV7-9 and TRBJ1-5; D gene ambiguous. Looked up from germline, CDR1 is SEHNR and CDR2 is FQNEAQ (reference sequence). The CDR3 has 15 amino acids. Trimming pared 1 base from V and 0 bases from J, leaving 7 bases between. For the CDR3, the DNA is TGTGCCAGCAGCTTAGAGGGTTATAGCAATCAGCCCCAGCATTTT. Translation: CASSLEGYSNQPQHF. The full variable domain, in which reference TRBV7-9 and TRBJ1-5 provide the parts outside the CDR3, is DTGVSQNPRHKITKRGQNVTFRCDPISEHNRLYWYRQTLGQGPEFLTYFQNEAQLEKSRLLSDRFSAERPKGSFSTLEIQRTEQGDSAMYLCASSLEGYSNQPQHFGDGTRLSIL.

The gene calls are TRBV7-9 and TRBJ2-1, with D unclear. V was clipped by 2 bases and J by 0 bases, with 8 bases between them. The CDR3 loop spans 15 amino acids. Germline-derived CDR1 and CDR2 are SEHNR and FQNEAQ (reference sequence). CDR3 nucleotide sequence: TGTGCCAGCAGCTTATTAGAGTTCTCCTACAATGAGCAGTTCTTC. Its translation: CASSLLEFSYNEQFF.

The chain couples TRBV19 to TRBJ2-6, with no clear D. This CDR3 has 15 amino acids. Per the germline V gene, CDR1 is LNHDA and CDR2 is SQIVND (reference sequence). The V and J ends lost 11 bases and 4 bases respectively, with 18 bases between them. CDR3: CASQPHLDGANVLTF. CDR3 in DNA: TGTGCCTCTCAGCCCCATCTGGACGGGGCCAACGTCCTGACTTTC.

The chain employs TRBV7-8 and TRBJ2-1; no clear D gene. V dropped 3 bases and J dropped 5 bases, with 8 bases sitting between them. Germline V gives CDR1 SGHVS, CDR2 FQNEAQ. This CDR3 is built from 13 residues. CDR3 in amino acids: CASSFSRNNEQFF. In DNA form, the CDR3 reads TGTGCCAGCAGCTTTTCCAGAAACAATGAGCAGTTCTTC.

V is TRBV27 and J is TRBJ2-1; D may be TRBD2 (6 bases). Germline V gives CDR1 MNHEY, CDR2 SMNVEV (reference sequence). V lost 3 bases and J lost 1, with 10 bases in between. This CDR3 is built from 15 residues. CDR3 coding DNA: TGTGCCAGCAGTTTCACGGGAGCGTCCTACAATGAGCAGTTCTTC. This codes for CASSFTGASYNEQFF.

This chain joins TRBV14 and TRBJ2-1, with 9 bases that match TRBD2. V trimming: 4 bases; J trimming: 8 bases; junction bases outside the gene matches: 6. CDR1 is SGHDN, CDR2 FVKESK, per germline. The CDR3 length is 14 residues. The CDR3, as DNA: TGTGCCAGCAGCCCGCGGGAGGGCCTGGATGAGCAGTTCTTC. Its protein product is CASSPREGLDEQFF.